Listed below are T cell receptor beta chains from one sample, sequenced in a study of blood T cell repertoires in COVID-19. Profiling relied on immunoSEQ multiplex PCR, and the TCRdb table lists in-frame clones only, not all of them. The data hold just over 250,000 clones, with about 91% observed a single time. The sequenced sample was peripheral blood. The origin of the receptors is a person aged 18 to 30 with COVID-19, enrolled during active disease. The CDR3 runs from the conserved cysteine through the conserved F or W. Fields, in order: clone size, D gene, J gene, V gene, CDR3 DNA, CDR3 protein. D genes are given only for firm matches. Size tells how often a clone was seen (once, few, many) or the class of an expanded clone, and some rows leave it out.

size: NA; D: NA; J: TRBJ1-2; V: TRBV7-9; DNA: TGTGCCAGCAGCTTAGCGCCCGGTGGAGCTAACTATGGCTACACCTTC; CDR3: CASSLAPGGANYGYTF
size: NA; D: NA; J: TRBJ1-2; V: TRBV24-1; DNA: TGTGCCACCCAGGACAGAGGTTTAGGCTACACCTTC; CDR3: CATQDRGLGYTF
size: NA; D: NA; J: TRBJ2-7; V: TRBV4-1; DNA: TGCGCCAGCAGCCAAGCGGACTTGTCCTACGAGCAGTACTTC; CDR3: CASSQADLSYEQYF
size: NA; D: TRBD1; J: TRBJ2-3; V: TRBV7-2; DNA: TGTGCCAGCAGCCCTCGACAGGGGGCGGGCGCGCAGTATTTT; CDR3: CASSPRQGAGAQYF
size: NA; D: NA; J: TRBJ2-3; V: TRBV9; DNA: TGTGCCAGCAGCGTATCTCCGAGGGGCACAGATACGCAGTATTTT; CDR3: CASSVSPRGTDTQYF
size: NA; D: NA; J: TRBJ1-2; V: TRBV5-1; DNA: TGCGCCAGCCGAGATCAGGGATCGTATGGCTACACCTTC; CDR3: CASRDQGSYGYTF
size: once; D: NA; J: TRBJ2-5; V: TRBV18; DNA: TGTGCCAGCAACCACCACCCGGGCCAAGAGACCCAGTACTTC; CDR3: CASNHHPGQETQYF
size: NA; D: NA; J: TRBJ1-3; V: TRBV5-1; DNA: TGCGCCAGCAGTCAAGACAGAACCCCTGGAAACACCATATATTTT; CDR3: CASSQDRTPGNTIYF
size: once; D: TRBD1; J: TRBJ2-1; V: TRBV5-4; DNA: TGTGCCAGCAGCTTAACCGGGACAGGGGCCGATGAGCAGTTCTTC; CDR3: CASSLTGTGADEQFF
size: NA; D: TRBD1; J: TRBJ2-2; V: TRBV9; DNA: TGTGCCAGCAGCCCCCATGACAGGGCGGGCGGGGAGCTGTTTTTT; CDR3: CASSPHDRAGGELFF
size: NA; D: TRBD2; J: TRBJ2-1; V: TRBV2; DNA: TGTGCCAGCAACTTACTAGCGGACACTTACAATGAGCAGTTCTTC; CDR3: CASNLLADTYNEQFF
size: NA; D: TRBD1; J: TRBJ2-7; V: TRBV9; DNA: TGTGCCAGCAGCGCTGGACAGGGATTCGAGCAGTACTTC; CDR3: CASSAGQGFEQYF
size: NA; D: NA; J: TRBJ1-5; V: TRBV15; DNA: TGTGCCACCAGCAGAGCCCACAATCAGCCCCAGCATTTT; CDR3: CATSRAHNQPQHF
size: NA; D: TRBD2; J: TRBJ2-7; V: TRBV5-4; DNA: TGTGCCAGCAGACAGCGGGAGAATTCCCACGAGCAGTACTTC; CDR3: CASRQRENSHEQYF
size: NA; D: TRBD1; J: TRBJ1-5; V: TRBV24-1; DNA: TGTGCCACCAGTGGCGGAGGACAGGGGTATAGCCAGCCCCAGCATTTT; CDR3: CATSGGGQGYSQPQHF
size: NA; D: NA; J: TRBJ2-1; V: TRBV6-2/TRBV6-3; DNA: TGTGCCAGCAGTTACGACAATTACAATGAGCAGTTCTTC; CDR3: CASSYDNYNEQFF
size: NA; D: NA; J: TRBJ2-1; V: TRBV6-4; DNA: TGTGCCAGCAGTCGGGGGGCAGGGGGCAAGTCCTACAATGAGCAGTTCTTC; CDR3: CASSRGAGGKSYNEQFF
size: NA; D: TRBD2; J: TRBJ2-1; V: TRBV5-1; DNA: TGCGCCAGCAAAGCGGGAGGGCCGCTGGATGAGCAGTTCTTC; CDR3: CASKAGGPLDEQFF
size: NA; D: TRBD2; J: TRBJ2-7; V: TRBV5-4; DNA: TGTGCCAGCAGTTCCACTCAGCGGGGCTACGAGCAGTACTTC; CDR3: CASSSTQRGYEQYF
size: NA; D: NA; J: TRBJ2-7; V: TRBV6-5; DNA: TGTGCCAGCAGTTACGGGCAGGGAAAGTACGAGCAGTACTTC; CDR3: CASSYGQGKYEQYF
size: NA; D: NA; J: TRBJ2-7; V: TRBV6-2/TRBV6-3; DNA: TGTGCCAGCAGTTACGCGGGGGCCCCCTCCTACGAGCAGTACTTC; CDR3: CASSYAGAPSYEQYF
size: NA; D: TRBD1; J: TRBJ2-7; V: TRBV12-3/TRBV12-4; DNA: TGTGCCAGCAGTCGGGACAGCCGCTACGAGCAGTACTTC; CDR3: CASSRDSRYEQYF
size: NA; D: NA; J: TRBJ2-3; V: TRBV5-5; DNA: TGTGCCAGCAGCCGGGGGAGCAGCTACACAGATACGCAGTATTTT; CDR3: CASSRGSSYTDTQYF
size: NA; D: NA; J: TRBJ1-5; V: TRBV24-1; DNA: TGTGCCACCAGTGATTGGGGCACAGCGCGGCCCCAGCATTTT; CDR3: CATSDWGTARPQHF
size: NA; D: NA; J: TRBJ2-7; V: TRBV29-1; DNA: TGCAGCGTTCACGGGGAAGGCGGCCCCTACGAGCAGTACTTC; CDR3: CSVHGEGGPYEQYF
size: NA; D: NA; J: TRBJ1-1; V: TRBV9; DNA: TGTGCCAGCAGCGTAGTCGAGGCGAACACTGAAGCTTTCTTT; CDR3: CASSVVEANTEAFF
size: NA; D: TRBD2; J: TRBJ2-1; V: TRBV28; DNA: TGTGCCAGCACCGACCGTGCGGGAGTGGGTGAGCAGTTCTTC; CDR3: CASTDRAGVGEQFF
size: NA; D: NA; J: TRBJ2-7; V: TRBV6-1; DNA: TGTGCCAGCAGTGAAGTCGGGGGCTACGAGCAGTACTTC; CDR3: CASSEVGGYEQYF
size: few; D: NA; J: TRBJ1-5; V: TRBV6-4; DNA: TGTGCCAGCAGTGACTCGTTTCAGGGCGGGAGGCAGCCCCAGCATTTT; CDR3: CASSDSFQGGRQPQHF
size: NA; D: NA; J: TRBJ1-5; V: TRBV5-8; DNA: TGTGCCAGCAGCTTGGACGACAGGAGGTATAGCAATCAGCCCCAGCATTTT; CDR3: CASSLDDRRYSNQPQHF
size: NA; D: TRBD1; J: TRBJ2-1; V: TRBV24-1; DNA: TGTGCCACCAGTGACCCCGGGACAGGGGGGAATGAGCAGTTCTTC; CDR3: CATSDPGTGGNEQFF
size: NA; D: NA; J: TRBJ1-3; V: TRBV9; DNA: TGTGCCAGCAGCCCTCTAGTAGGCCTCCCGTCTGGAAACACCATATATTTT; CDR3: CASSPLVGLPSGNTIYF
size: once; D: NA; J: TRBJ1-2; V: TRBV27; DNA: TGTGCCAGCAGTTCCCCCGCGGATAGGAATGGCTACACCTTC; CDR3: CASSSPADRNGYTF
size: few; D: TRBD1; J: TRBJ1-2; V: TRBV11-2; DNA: TGTGCCAGCAGCTTAGAAGGACAGGTTTATGGGGGCTACACCTTC; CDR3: CASSLEGQVYGGYTF
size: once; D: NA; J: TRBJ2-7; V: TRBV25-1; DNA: TGTGCCAGCAGTTCCCGCCTAGGGGGTAATCCCGAGCAGTACTTC; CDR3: CASSSRLGGNPEQYF
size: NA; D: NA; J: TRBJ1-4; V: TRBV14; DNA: TGTGCCAGCAGCCCCCGACATGGAGGTGAAAAACTGTTTTTT; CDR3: CASSPRHGGEKLFF
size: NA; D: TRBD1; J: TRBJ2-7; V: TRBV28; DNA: TGTGCCAGCAGTGAGACAGGGATCTACGAGCAGTACTTC; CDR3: CASSETGIYEQYF
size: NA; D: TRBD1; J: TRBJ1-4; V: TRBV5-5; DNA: TGTGCCAGCAGCTACGGGACAGCTAATGAAAAACTGTTTTTT; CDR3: CASSYGTANEKLFF
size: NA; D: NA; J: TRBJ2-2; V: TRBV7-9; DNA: TGTGCCAGCAGCTTCCCCCGAAGCCTGCCTAGTACCGGGGAGCTGTTTTTT; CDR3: CASSFPRSLPSTGELFF
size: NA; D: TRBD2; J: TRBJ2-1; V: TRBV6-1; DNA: TGTGCCAGCAGTGGGTTACTAGCGGGAGGGGGGAGCTACAATGAGCAGTTCTTC; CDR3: CASSGLLAGGGSYNEQFF
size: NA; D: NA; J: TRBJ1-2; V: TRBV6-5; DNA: TGTGCCAGCAGTTACAAACCAGCGGGCTATGGCTACACCTTC; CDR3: CASSYKPAGYGYTF
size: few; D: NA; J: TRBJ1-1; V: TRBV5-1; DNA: TGCGCCAGCGCTAAAGGGGTGGAGAACACTGAAGCTTTCTTT; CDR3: CASAKGVENTEAFF
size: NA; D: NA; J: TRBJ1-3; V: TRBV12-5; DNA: TGTGCTAGTGGTTTGCTCCAACTAAGACAGCCTTCCGTCTCTGGAAACACCATATATTTT; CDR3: CASGLLQLRQPSVSGNTIYF
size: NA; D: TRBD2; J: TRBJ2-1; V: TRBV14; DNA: TGTGCCAGCAGCCCGTCAGGACTAGCGGGAGCTGAGCAGTTCTTC; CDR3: CASSPSGLAGAEQFF
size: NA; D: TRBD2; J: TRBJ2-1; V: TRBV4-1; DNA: TGCGCCAGCAGCCAGGGGACTAGCGGGAGCTACAATGAGCAGTTCTTC; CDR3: CASSQGTSGSYNEQFF
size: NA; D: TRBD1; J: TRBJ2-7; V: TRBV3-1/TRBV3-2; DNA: TGTGCCAGCAGCCAGGGACAGGTCTCCCACGAGCAGTACTTC; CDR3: CASSQGQVSHEQYF
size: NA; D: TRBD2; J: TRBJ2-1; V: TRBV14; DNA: TGTGCCAGCAGCCAAGTAACGAGCGGGAGTGGTATTGAGCAGTTCTTC; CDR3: CASSQVTSGSGIEQFF
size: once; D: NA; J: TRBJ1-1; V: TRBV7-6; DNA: TGTGCCAGCAGCCCCCTGTCGGGGAGGGCCACTGAAGCTTTCTTT; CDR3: CASSPLSGRATEAFF
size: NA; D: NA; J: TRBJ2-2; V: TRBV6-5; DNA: TGTGCCAGCACATCTCCGGGACAGAACACCGGGGAGCTGTTTTTT; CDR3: CASTSPGQNTGELFF